The rows below give T cell receptor beta chains drawn from one sample of a study of cytomegalovirus exposure and HLA in healthy donors. Clones were sequenced by immunoSEQ multiplex PCR, and TCRdb holds only the in-frame ones, with some missing. The sample holds about 170,000 clones, roughly 70% seen once. Sequenced material: PBMCs. The receptor source for this set is a woman aged 18-29 years in good health and CMV-seropositive. Each CDR3 is given with its conserved first and last residue. The D gene is left open where the match is weak. Clone size is not always given. Where it is, it says once, few, many or a class for expanded clones.

abundance	d_gene	v_gene	j_gene	CDR3aa	CDR3nt
-	-	TRBV28	TRBJ1-2	CASSLLESHYGYTF	TGTGCCAGCAGTCTCCTAGAGTCTCATTATGGCTACACCTTC
-	TRBD2	TRBV29-1	TRBJ2-1	CSVEDGGAGGSFF	TGCAGCGTTGAAGATGGAGGAGCGGGGGGGTCGTTCTTC
-	-	TRBV2	TRBJ2-5	CASNSGTSQETQYF	TGTGCCAGCAATTCCGGGACATCGCAAGAGACCCAGTACTTC
few	TRBD1	TRBV6-5	TRBJ1-2	CASKSETGDYGYTF	TGTGCCAGCAAAAGTGAGACAGGGGACTATGGCTACACCTTC
-	TRBD2	TRBV6-1	TRBJ2-5	CASSGSWGGQETQYF	TGTGCCAGCAGTGGAAGTTGGGGGGGGCAAGAGACCCAGTACTTC
-	-	TRBV2	TRBJ2-3	CASSEGRPPRDTQYF	TGTGCCAGCAGTGAAGGGAGGCCCCCGAGAGATACGCAGTATTTT
once	TRBD1	TRBV7-3	TRBJ1-5	CASSLQAGGDQPQHF	TGTGCCAGCAGCTTACAAGCAGGGGGCGATCAGCCCCAGCATTTT
-	-	TRBV9	TRBJ1-2	CASSPSSYSYGYTF	TGTGCCAGCAGCCCCTCCAGTTATTCCTATGGCTACACCTTC
-	TRBD1	TRBV7-3	TRBJ2-7	CASSPGTDYF	TGTGCCAGCAGCCCCGGGACAGACTACTTC
-	-	TRBV10-3	TRBJ2-1	CAISEWVSGGPNFYNEQFF	TGTGCCATCAGTGAATGGGTCTCGGGGGGCCCTAATTTTTACAATGAGCAGTTCTTC
once	TRBD2	TRBV2	TRBJ2-3	CASSYLLAGKDTQYF	TGTGCCAGCAGCTACCTTCTAGCGGGGAAAGATACGCAGTATTTT
-	TRBD1	TRBV13	TRBJ2-1	CASSSQGPLPYNEQFF	TGTGCCAGCAGCTCACAGGGGCCCTTGCCCTACAATGAGCAGTTCTTC
-	TRBD1	TRBV7-9	TRBJ2-7	CASSPQGVPYEQYF	TGTGCCAGCAGCCCCCAGGGGGTCCCCTACGAGCAGTACTTC